This paragraph reports one T cell receptor beta chain. This clone was counted only a few times. What antigen it recognizes has not been identified. No much larger clone is present one base from it, and per-base qualities are unavailable. The trial excluded patients who had a history of autoimmune disease or were on systemic immunosuppression. Peripheral blood for TCR sequencing was collected from all dose cohorts at baseline, on cycle 4 day 1, and on cycle 7 day 1. Samples came from an open-label, multicenter, first-in-human phase I dose-escalation trial of ivuxolimab. The trial enrolled adults with locally advanced or metastatic head and neck squamous cell, hepatocellular, melanoma or renal cell carcinoma. CD4+ and CD8+ T cells were sorted separately from peripheral blood before TCR sequencing. The V and J ends are trimmed by 0 bases and 6 bases, leaving 8 bases between them. Measured from the cysteine to the phenylalanine, the CDR3 is 14 residues long. Just the 42-base CDR3 DNA is kept, in frame starting at base 1. Via the germline V gene, CDR1 is SGHAT and CDR2 FQNNGV.

The entry originates in a study of OX40 agonist ivuxolimab in advanced cancers. For the study in its entirety: Ivuxolimab was a fully human IgG2 agonistic monoclonal antibody targeting the costimulatory receptor OX40 (CD134). Peripheral TCRbeta sequencing aimed to test whether ivuxolimab altered TCR sequence diversity and caused clonal T-cell expansion. Intravenous ivuxolimab was administered to patients every 2 weeks at six dose levels: 0.01, 0.1, 0.3, 1.5, 3 and 10 mg/kg. Partial responses occurred in three dose-escalation patients, of whom one had hepatocellular carcinoma and two had cutaneous melanoma. Prior anti-PD-1, anti-PD-L1 or anti-CTLA-4 therapy was permitted, and approximately 42% of dose-escalation patients had received checkpoint inhibitors. The paper describes the monotherapy dose-escalation part (N = 52 patients) of the phase I trial of ivuxolimab. In the dose-escalation cohort, 82.7% of patients were male, and the mean age was approximately 60 years with a range of about 23 to 79. Of the approximately 50 dose-escalation patients, hepatocellular carcinoma was present in roughly 19, melanoma in around 15, renal cell carcinoma in 9 and head and neck cancer in 9.

Here is what the overall study found, with its caveats: On average, CD8+ T cells showed more expanded clones than CD4+ T cells after ivuxolimab. Low levels of normalized T-cell clonal expansion were also seen in some nonresponding patients. The antigen specificity of the peripheral T cells that underwent clonal expansion was not determined. Clonal expansion of both CD4+ and CD8+ blood T cells was observed from baseline to week 6 at doses 0.1 to 3.0 mg/kg. In partial responders in the 0.1-3.0 mg/kg groups, normalized peripheral clonal expansion was found to be among the lowest, especially among CD8+ T cells.

Genomic DNA was extracted from sorted cells for sequencing of the TCRbeta CDR3 region. TCRbeta CDR3 regions were sequenced using the immunoSEQ Assay. In TCRdb, the immuneACCESS table is reduced to in-frame sequences with V and J assigned. These tables do not hold every clone; where another copy was compared, an unresolved V gene accounts for under half, and the others remain unexplained. The sample includes 20,000 to 30,000 clones, with about 85% observed a single time. The ten biggest clones cover 25% to 35% of the sample. In this chain, TRBV11-2 is recombined with TRBJ2-2; TRBD1 is a possible D gene, resting on 6 matching bases. The sample here was CD4+ or CD8+ T cells sorted from blood, taken in a trial of the OX40 agonist ivuxolimab. The source of this sequence is an adult with an advanced solid tumor such as melanoma, head and neck, liver or kidney cancer. At the DNA level, the sequence is TGTGCCAGCAGCTTAGAGAGACAGGCCGGGGAGCTGTTTTTT. Translated, this is CASSLERQAGELFF. The entire variable domain, with the stretches around the CDR3 drawn from the reference TRBV11-2 and TRBJ2-2 proteins, is EAGVAQSPRYKIIEKRQSVAFWCNPISGHATLYWYQQILGQGPKLLIQFQNNGVVDDSQLPKDRFSAERLKGVDSTLKIQPAKLEDSAVYLCASSLERQAGELFFGEGSRLTVL.